This passage covers 19 T cell receptor beta chains from one sample sequenced in a study of blood T cell repertoires in COVID-19. Produced via immunoSEQ multiplex PCR; TCRdb's table is partial and in-frame only. The data contain 46,000 or so clones, about 92% of them singletons. Sequencing was performed on peripheral blood. These receptors came from a man aged 65 to 79 with active COVID-19.

There are a few counts of this clone. Other DNA sequences in this specimen translate into the identical CDR3. This rearrangement joins TRBV28 to TRBJ1-1; 12 bases are shared with TRBD1. V shed 5 bases and J 5 bases; nucleotides not matched to a gene: 6. Germline CDR1 MDHEN, CDR2 SYDVKM. CDR3 length: 15 residues. CDR3 region: CASSLGTGGFTEAFF. The CDR3 DNA follows: TGTGCCAGCAGTCTGGGGACAGGGGGCTTTACTGAAGCTTTCTTT.

A single count supports this clone. The chain uses TRBV6-2 or TRBV6-3 and TRBJ2-7, with a tentative D call TRBD2 (6 bases). Germline V lookup: CDR1 MNHEY, CDR2 SVGEGT. The CDR3 runs to 13 residues. Between the trimmed V and J ends, which lost 6 bases and 5 bases, there was a span of 14 bases. The CDR3 sequence: CASSFRGSHEQYF. CDR3 bases: TGTGCCAGCAGCTTCCGGGGGAGCCACGAGCAGTACTTC.

This rearrangement joins TRBV7-8 to TRBJ2-7; D gene unclear. The V and J ends lost 5 bases and 2 bases respectively, with 7 bases between them. Per germline, CDR1 SGHVS and CDR2 FQNEAQ. The CDR3 totals 12 residues. CDR3 nucleotide sequence: TGTGCCAGCAGCCCTTTCCCCTACGAGCAGTACTTC. Its protein is CASSPFPYEQYF.

This clone was detected only once. V is TRBV7-8 and J is TRBJ2-1; D may be TRBD1 (5 bases). V gave up 5 bases and J gave up 1 base, with 12 bases separating them. The CDR3 is 15 residues long. In germline, CDR1 is SGHVS, CDR2 FQNEAQ. The CDR3 DNA reads as TGTGCCAGCAGCCTCAGGGAAAGTTCCTACAATGAGCAGTTCTTC. Protein product: CASSLRESSYNEQFF.

The CDR3 DNA reads TGTGCCAGCAGCCAACCCGGACTAGCGGGAGTTGCAGATACGCAGTATTTT. Residues: CASSQPGLAGVADTQYF. The chain uses TRBV4-2 and TRBJ2-3; 13 nucleotides match TRBD2. From germline, CDR1 is LGHNA and CDR2 YNFKEQ. The CDR3 contains 17 residues. J was trimmed by 4 bases and V by 2 bases; bases with no gene match: 6.

The rearrangement uses TRBV18 and TRBJ2-7, with D perhaps TRBD1 (6 bases). This CDR3 contains 13 residues. Germline values: CDR1 KGHSH, CDR2 LQKENI. Trimming shortened V by 5 bases and J by 2 bases, and 10 bases separated the two germline ends. CDR3 DNA sequence: TGTGCCAGCTCATCAGGGGCGCCCTACGAGCAGTACTTC. Translating it yields CASSSGAPYEQYF.

V usage is TRBV9 and J usage is TRBJ2-1; 10 bases match TRBD2. The CDR3 contains 16 residues. The germline gives CDR1 SGDLS, CDR2 YYNGEE. V shed 3 bases and J 6 bases; nucleotides not matched to a gene: 9. DNA for the CDR3: TGTGCCAGCAGCGCTACTCTAGCGGGGGTCTCCAATGAGCAGTTCTTC. Translated, it gives CASSATLAGVSNEQFF. Full variable domain (remainder filled in from reference TRBV9 and TRBJ2-1): DSGVTQTPKHLITATGQRVTLRCSPRSGDLSVYWYQQSLDQGLQFLIQYYNGEERAKGNILERFSAQQFPDLHSELNLSSLELGDSALYFCASSATLAGVSNEQFFGPGTRLTVL.

The chain is built from TRBV12-3 or TRBV12-4 and TRBJ1-4, with D hard to call. Trimming took off 5 bases at V and 8 bases at J, with 12 bases between the two ends. The CDR3 covers 13 residues. DNA for the CDR3: TGTGCCAGCAGTCCCCGCATGGAGGAAAAACTGTTTTTT. Its translation is CASSPRMEEKLFF.

The CDR3: CASSPTSGQVGRTDTQYF. The CDR3 DNA reads as TGTGCCAGCAGCCCTACCTCGGGACAGGTAGGCCGCACAGATACGCAGTATTTT. This chain connects TRBV3-1 (or the pseudogene TRBV3-2) to TRBJ2-3; 8 bases agree with TRBD1. With 4 bases clipped from V and 1 base from J, the junction kept 13 bases outside the gene matches. Germline loops: CDR1 LGHDT, CDR2 YNNKEL (reference sequence). This CDR3 spans 18 amino acids.

The genes are TRBV28 and TRBJ2-3, with D possibly TRBD2 on 7 matching bases. The CDR3 has 15 amino acids. Between the trimmed V and J ends, which lost 6 bases and 1 base, there was a span of 14 bases. CDR1 is MDHEN, CDR2 SYDVKM, per germline. CDR3 nucleotides: TGTGCCAGCAGCATGTGGGGGGGGCGCACAGATACGCAGTATTTT. This codes for CASSMWGGRTDTQYF.

In its sample, this clone was seen a few times. The chain has TRBV11-1 and TRBJ1-1; no firm D call. Germline V gene lookup returns CDR1 SGHAT and CDR2 FQDESV (reference sequence). The CDR3 runs 15 residues. V was pared by 2 bases and J by 7 bases, with 17 bases between. DNA of the CDR3: TGTGCCAGCAGCTTAATGTTGGCGGAATCGATTGAAGCTTTCTTT. The encoded protein is CASSLMLAESIEAFF. Full variable domain (remainder filled in from reference TRBV11-1 and TRBJ1-1): EAEVAQSPRYKITEKSQAVAFWCDPISGHATLYWYRQILGQGPELLVQFQDESVVDDSQLPKDRFSAERLKGVDSTLKIQPAELGDSAMYLCASSLMLAESIEAFFGQGTRLTVV.

This chain connects TRBV7-3 to TRBJ2-1; 11 bases are shared with TRBD2. Germline V gene lookup returns CDR1 SGHTA and CDR2 FQGTGA. This CDR3 is built from 15 residues. The junction had 4 bases not matched to a gene; V was cut back by 4 bases and J by 5 bases. CDR3 DNA: TGTGCCAGCAGCTCCCGACTAGCGGGACACAATGAGCAGTTCTTC. This translates into CASSSRLAGHNEQFF.

In DNA, the CDR3 is TGTGCCAGCAGCTTGGCCGGACAGGGCGGGGGTGATCGACTGTTTTTT. Its translation is CASSLAGQGGGDRLFF. The V gene is TRBV7-9, the J gene TRBJ1-4, with 8 bases that match TRBD1. Germline V CDR1 and CDR2: SEHNR, FQNEAQ (reference sequence). The CDR3 has 16 residues. V trimming: 3 bases; J trimming: 13 bases; junction bases outside the gene matches: 16.

The CDR3 nucleotides read TGTGCCAGCAGCTTAAACAGGATGGTACTCTACAATGAGCAGTTCTTC. Translation gives CASSLNRMVLYNEQFF. V and J are TRBV7-2 and TRBJ2-1; D might be TRBD1 (5 bases). V was trimmed by 2 bases and J by 3 bases, leaving 14 bases between them. Germline values: CDR1 SGHTA, CDR2 FQGNSA. The CDR3 has 16 amino acids.

This clone was counted a single time. This chain connects TRBV30 to TRBJ2-1, with 8 positions matching TRBD2. The V gene's germline CDR1 is GTSNPN and CDR2 SVGIG (reference sequence). The CDR3 length is 15 residues. Trimming removed 0 bases from V and 3 bases from J; junction bases left unmatched: 4. Here the CDR3 DNA reads TGTGCCTGGAGTGTACGCGGGAGGCTCTACAATGAGCAGTTCTTC. Protein sequence: CAWSVRGRLYNEQFF.

The V and J genes are TRBV7-8 and TRBJ2-4, with D possibly TRBD2 on 8 matching bases. This CDR3 contains 18 residues. With 2 bases removed from V and 6 bases from J, the gap between germline ends came to 23 bases. Per germline, CDR1 SGHVS and CDR2 FQNEAQ. The CDR3 here is CASSLMARSGGGTNIQYF. CDR3 nucleotides: TGTGCCAGCAGCTTAATGGCTCGTTCGGGAGGGGGCACAAACATTCAGTACTTC.

The CDR3 here is CASSTGTFFQPQHF. In DNA form, the CDR3 reads TGCGCCAGCAGTACCGGGACATTTTTTCAGCCCCAGCATTTT. The J gene is TRBJ1-5, the V gene TRBV10-1; D is perhaps TRBD1 (6 bases). V gave up 5 bases and J gave up 6 bases, with 14 bases separating them. The length of the CDR3 is 14 residues. CDR1 and CDR2 from the germline V gene are WNHNN and SYGVQD (reference sequence).

The V and J genes are TRBV4-3 and TRBJ1-3; TRBD1 matches 7 bases. CDR1 and CDR2 from the germline V gene are LGHNA and YSLEER. The CDR3 length is 17 residues. V was pared by 0 bases and J by 0 bases, with 5 bases of the junction left unmatched. CDR3 nucleotide sequence: TGCGCCAGCAGCCAAGAAAGGGACAGTAGCTCTGGAAACACCATATATTTT. Its protein is CASSQERDSSSGNTIYF.

The rearrangement uses TRBV6-5 and TRBJ2-5; 7 nucleotides align to TRBD1. The germline V gene has CDR1 MNHEY and CDR2 SVGAGI. The trim removed 7 bases at V and 1 base at J, leaving 6 bases unmatched. CDR3 length equals 14 residues. CDR3 sequence (DNA): TGTGCCAGCAACCCCGACAGGGTCCAAGAGACCCAGTACTTC. Amino acids: CASNPDRVQETQYF.